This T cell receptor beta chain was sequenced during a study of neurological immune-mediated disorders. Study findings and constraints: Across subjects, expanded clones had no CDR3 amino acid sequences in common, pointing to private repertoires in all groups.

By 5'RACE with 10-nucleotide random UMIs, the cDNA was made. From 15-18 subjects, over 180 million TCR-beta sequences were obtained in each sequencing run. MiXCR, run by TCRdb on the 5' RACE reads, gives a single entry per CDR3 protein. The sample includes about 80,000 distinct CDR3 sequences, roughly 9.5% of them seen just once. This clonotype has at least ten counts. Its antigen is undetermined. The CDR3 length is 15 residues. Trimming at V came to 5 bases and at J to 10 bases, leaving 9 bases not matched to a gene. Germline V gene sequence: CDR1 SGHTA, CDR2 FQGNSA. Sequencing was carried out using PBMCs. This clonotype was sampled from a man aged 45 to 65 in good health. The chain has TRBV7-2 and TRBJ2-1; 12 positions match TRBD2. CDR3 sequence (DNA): TGTGCCAGCAGCCCGAAGACTAGCGGGAGCTCCGAGCAGTTCTTC. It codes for CASSPKTSGSSEQFF. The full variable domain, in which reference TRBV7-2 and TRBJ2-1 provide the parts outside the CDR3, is GAGVSQSPSNKVTEKGKDVELRCDPISGHTALYWYRQSLGQGLEFLIYFQGNSAPDKSGLPSDRFSAERTGGSVSTLTIQRTQQEDSAVYLCASSPKTSGSSEQFFGPGTRLTVL.